The clone carrying this T cell receptor beta chain was counted once. These data come from a study of OX40 agonist ivuxolimab in advanced cancers. V lost 1 base and J lost 5, with 0 bases in between. The CDR3 has 12 amino acids. Germline V lookup: CDR1 SGHTA, CDR2 FQGTGA. This table comes from immunoSEQ multiplex PCR, and its TCRdb copy is limited to in-frame clones, with some not included. There are over 35,000 clones in the sample; around 87% occur only once, and approximately 35% lies in the top ten. Here the sequenced sample was CD4+ or CD8+ T cells sorted from blood, taken in a trial of the OX40 agonist ivuxolimab. The sequence was obtained from an adult with an advanced solid tumor such as melanoma, head and neck, liver or kidney cancer. This chain uses TRBV7-3 with TRBJ1-6; D ambiguous. CDR3 sequence (DNA): TGTGCCAGCAGCTTAAATAATTCACCCCTCCACTTT. It yields the protein CASSLNNSPLHF.